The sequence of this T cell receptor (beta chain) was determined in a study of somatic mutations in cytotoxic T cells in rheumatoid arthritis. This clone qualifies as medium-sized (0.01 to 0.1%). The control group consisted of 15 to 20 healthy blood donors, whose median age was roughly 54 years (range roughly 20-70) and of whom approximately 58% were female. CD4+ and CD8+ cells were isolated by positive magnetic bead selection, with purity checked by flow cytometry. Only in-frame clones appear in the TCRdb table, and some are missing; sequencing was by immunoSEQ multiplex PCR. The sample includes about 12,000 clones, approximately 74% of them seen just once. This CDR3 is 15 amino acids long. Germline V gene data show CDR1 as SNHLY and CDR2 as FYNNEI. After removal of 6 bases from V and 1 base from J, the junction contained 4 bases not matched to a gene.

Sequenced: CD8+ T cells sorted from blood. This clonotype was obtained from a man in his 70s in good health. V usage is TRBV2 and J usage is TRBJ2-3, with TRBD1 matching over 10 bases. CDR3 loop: CASSPTGGGTDTQYF. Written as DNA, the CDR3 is TGTGCCAGCAGCCCGACAGGGGGCGGCACAGATACGCAGTATTTT.